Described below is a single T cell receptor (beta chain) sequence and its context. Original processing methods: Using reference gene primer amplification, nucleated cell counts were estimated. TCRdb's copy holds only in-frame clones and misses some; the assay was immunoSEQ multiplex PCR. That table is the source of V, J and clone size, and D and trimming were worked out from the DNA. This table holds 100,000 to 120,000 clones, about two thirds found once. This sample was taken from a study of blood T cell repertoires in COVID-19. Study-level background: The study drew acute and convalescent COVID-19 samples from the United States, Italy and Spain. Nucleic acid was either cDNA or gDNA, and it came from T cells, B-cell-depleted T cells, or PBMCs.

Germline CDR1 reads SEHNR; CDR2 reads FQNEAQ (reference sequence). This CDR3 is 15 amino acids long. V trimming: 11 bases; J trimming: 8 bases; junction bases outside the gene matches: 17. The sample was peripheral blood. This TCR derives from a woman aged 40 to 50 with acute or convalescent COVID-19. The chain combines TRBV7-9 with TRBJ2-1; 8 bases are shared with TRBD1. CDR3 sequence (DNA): TGTGCCTCACTTCTCAGGGGGCCCGATGAGGATGAGCAGTTCTTC. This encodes CASLLRGPDEDEQFF.